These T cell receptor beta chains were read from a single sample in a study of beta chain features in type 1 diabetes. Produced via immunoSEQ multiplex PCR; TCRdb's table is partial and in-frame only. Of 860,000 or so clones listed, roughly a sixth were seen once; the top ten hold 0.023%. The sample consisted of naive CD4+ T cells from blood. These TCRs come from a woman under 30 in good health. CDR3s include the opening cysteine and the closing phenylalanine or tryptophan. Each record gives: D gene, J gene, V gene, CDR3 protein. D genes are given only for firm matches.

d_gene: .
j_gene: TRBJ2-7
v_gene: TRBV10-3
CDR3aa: CAISESETTYEQYF

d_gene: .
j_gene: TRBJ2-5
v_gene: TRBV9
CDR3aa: CASSRGYQETQYF

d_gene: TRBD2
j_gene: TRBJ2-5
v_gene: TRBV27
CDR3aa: CASSPARGGLKETQYF

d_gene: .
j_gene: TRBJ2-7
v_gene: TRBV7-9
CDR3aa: CASSRFSLPYEQYF

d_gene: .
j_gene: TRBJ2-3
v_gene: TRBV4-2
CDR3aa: CASSPSPGTDTQYF

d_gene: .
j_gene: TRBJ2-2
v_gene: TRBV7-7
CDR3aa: CASSLGGGYTGELFF

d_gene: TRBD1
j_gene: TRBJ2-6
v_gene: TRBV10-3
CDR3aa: CAISPTGSNVLTF

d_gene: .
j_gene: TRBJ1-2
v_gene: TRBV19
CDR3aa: CASSTQVGVYGYTF

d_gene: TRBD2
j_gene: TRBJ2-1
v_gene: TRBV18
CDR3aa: CASSPRTSGSPNEQFF

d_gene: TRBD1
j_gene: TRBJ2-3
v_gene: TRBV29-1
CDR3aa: CSVDRGPSTDTQYF

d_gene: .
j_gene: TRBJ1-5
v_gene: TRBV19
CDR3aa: CASSISNQPQHF

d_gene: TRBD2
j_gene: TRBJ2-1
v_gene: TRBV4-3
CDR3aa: CASSPGRVQSSYNEQFF

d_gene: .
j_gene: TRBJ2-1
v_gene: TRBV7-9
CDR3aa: CASSLALGYNEQFF

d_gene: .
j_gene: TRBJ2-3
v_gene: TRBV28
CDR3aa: CASSLFLLKSRQYF

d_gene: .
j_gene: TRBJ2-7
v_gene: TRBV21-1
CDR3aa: CASSKSPLVGVHYEQYF

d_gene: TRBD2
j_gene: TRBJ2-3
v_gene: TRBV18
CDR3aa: CASSPGVAGGADTQYF

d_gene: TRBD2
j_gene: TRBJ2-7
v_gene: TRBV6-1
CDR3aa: CASSDSIGRERYEQYF

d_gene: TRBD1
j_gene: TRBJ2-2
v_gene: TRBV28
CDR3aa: CASSSAGTGGAYWNTGELFF

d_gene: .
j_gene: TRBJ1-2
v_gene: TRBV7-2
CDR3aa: CASSPRVGDNYGYTF

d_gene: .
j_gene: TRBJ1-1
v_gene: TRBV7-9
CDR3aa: CASSLEAGTIEAFF

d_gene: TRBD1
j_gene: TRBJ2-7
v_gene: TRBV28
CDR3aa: CASTALRGTGTYEQYF

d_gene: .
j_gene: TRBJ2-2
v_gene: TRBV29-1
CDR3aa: CSASGAGTNTGELFF

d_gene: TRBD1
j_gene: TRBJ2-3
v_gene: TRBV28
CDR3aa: CASSFRDRGTDTQYF

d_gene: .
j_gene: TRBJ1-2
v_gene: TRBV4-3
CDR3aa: CASSQDSSENYGYTF

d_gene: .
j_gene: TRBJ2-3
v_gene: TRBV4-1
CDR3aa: CASSRVYADTQYF

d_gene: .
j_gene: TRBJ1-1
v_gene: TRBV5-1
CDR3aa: CASSRGHTNTEAFF

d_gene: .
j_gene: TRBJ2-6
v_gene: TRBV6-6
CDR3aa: CASRSTASGANVLTF

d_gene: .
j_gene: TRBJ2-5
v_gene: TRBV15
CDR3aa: CATSRPRNQETQYF

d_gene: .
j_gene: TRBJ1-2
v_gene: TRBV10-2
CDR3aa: CASSEQVTGNGYTF

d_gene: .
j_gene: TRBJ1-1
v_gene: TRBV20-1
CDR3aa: CTGRLNTEAFF

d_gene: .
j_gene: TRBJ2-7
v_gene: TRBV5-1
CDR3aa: CASSSGTSGPYEQYF

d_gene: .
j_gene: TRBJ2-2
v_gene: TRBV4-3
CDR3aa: CASSQDLGGVLTGELFF

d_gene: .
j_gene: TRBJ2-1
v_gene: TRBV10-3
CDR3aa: CAIRAGSTGEQFF

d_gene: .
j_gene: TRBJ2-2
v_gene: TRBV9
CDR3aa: CASSVGGPGELFF

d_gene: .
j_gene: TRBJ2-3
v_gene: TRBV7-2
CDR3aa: CASSLGGYTQYF

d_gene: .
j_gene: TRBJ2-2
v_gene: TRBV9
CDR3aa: CASSVRDGGELFF

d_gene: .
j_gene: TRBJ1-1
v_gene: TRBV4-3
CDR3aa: CASSQVLGQGRTEAFF

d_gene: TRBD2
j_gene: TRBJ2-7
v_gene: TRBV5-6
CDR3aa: CASSLYETSGEYEQYF

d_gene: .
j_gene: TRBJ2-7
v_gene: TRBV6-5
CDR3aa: CASSPRLDSYEQYF

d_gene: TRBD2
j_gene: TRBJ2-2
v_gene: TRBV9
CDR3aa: CASSVGLAGERNGELFF

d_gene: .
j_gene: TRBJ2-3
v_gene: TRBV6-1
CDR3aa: CASSEADGTDTQYF

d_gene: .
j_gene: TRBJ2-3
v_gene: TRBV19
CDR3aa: CASRRADTDTQYF

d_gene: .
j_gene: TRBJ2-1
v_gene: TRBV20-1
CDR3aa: CSARTNEQFF

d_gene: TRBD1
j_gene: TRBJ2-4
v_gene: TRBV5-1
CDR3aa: CASSQPETGGGNIQYF

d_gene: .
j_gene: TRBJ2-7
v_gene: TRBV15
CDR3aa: CATSRAGVGAGEQYF